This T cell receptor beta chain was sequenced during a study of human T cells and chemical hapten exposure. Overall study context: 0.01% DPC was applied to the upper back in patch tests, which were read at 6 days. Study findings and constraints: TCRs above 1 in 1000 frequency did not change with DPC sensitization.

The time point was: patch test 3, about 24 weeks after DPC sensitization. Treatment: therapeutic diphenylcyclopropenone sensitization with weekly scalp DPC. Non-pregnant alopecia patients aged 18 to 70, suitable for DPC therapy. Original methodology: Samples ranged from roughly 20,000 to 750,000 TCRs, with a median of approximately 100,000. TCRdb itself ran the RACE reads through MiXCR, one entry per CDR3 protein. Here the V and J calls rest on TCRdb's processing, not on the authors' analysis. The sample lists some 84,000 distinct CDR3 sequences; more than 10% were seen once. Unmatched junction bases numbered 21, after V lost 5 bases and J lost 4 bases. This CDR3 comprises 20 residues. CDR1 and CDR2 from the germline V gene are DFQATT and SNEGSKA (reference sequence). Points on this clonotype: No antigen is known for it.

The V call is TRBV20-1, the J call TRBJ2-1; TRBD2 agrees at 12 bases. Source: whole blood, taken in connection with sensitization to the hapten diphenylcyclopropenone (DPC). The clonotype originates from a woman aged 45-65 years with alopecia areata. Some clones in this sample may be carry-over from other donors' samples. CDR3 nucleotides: TGCAGTGCTGCTCAACGAGGCGGGACTAGCGGGCCCAGTAGGTACAATGAGCAGTTCTTC. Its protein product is CSAAQRGGTSGPSRYNEQFF.